The source of this T cell receptor beta chain is a study of follicular helper T cells after annual influenza vaccination. Study-wide findings and caveats: Productive TCRB sequences came from only about 9-20% of cells. ICOS+CD38+ cTfh clonality tracked population frequency, and its change tracked circulating plasmablast change.

Data came from immunoSEQ multiplex PCR; TCRdb stores just in-frame clones and leaves some out. Of 1,500 to 2,000 clones detected, roughly 83% appear once; the ten largest clones hold over 3.5%. The CDR3 extends over 13 amino acids. Germline loops: CDR1 SGHTA, CDR2 FQGNSA. Trimming removed 1 base from V and 10 bases from J, with 11 bases in between. This clone was found a few times. Its cognate antigen is unknown. Time point indicated: 2015-2016 season, pre-vaccination. Adults were given seasonal inactivated influenza vaccine, and blood CD4 subsets were sorted before and after vaccination. The sample in question was CXCR5+ CD38- circulating T follicular helper cells from blood, obtained on the day of influenza vaccination. Subset here: circulating Tfh, non-naive CD4+CXCR5+PD-1+ (ICOS+CD38+ or ICOS-CD38-). V gene TRBV7-2 combines with J gene TRBJ1-5; no firm D call. The receptor comes from an adult who received the influenza vaccine. The chain's CDR3 is CASSLGVESPQHF. The CDR3 DNA reads TGTGCCAGCAGCTTAGGAGTTGAGAGCCCCCAGCATTTT. Supplemented by reference TRBV7-2 and TRBJ1-5, the full variable domain reads GAGVSQSPSNKVTEKGKDVELRCDPISGHTALYWYRQSLGQGLEFLIYFQGNSAPDKSGLPSDRFSAERTGGSVSTLTIQRTQQEDSAVYLCASSLGVESPQHFGDGTRLSIL.